This is a list of T cell receptor beta chains from one sample in a study of blood T cell repertoires in COVID-19. Here immunoSEQ multiplex PCR was the method, and the copy in TCRdb shows in-frame clones only, minus some. The sample yields roughly 150,000 clones, approximately 85% seen once. The sequencing input was peripheral blood. All receptors come from a woman of 80 years or more with acute or convalescent COVID-19. CDR3s include the opening cysteine and the closing phenylalanine or tryptophan. Only part of the rows carry a size: once, few, many, or a class if the clone is expanded.

clone_size,j_call,v_call,cdr3_aa
.,TRBJ2-7,TRBV3-1/TRBV3-2,CASSHAGAGDEQYF
.,TRBJ1-1,TRBV24-1,CATRPSTGGDTEAFF
.,TRBJ2-7,TRBV23-1,CASSPKADWEPYEQYF
.,TRBJ1-5,TRBV19,CASSSPGQATNQPQHF
.,TRBJ2-7,TRBV6-6,CASSAGGQQYF
.,TRBJ1-1,TRBV5-1,CASSLSINTEAFF
.,TRBJ2-1,TRBV5-4,CASSSGGRIMEFF
few,TRBJ2-2,TRBV4-1,CASSLIGGTGELFF
.,TRBJ1-2,TRBV28,CATPRDRGNGYTF
.,TRBJ1-1,TRBV3-1/TRBV3-2,CASSQQGTVEAFF
.,TRBJ2-1,TRBV18,CASSHRRAPLYNEQFF
.,TRBJ2-7,TRBV28,CASGGGLAGPYEQYF
.,TRBJ2-1,TRBV19,CASSWTRAHNEQFF
.,TRBJ2-7,TRBV18,CASSLIPGHQGYEQYF
few,TRBJ2-6,TRBV2,CASSGLSGANVLTF
.,TRBJ2-5,TRBV24-1,CATSDQPSGANFQETQYF
.,TRBJ2-1,TRBV2,CASRVDRVNEQFF
.,TRBJ1-4,TRBV27,CASSSRNLRDRGEKLFF
.,TRBJ2-2,TRBV2,CASSARPGELFF
once,TRBJ1-6,TRBV9,CASSADDGQPSPLHF
.,TRBJ2-7,TRBV4-1,CASSPGEAYEQYF
few,TRBJ1-5,TRBV4-1,CASSQRQGTQPQHF
.,TRBJ1-1,TRBV3-1/TRBV3-2,CASSHETGDAFF
.,TRBJ1-6,TRBV27,CASSKGHRDRRPLHF
.,TRBJ2-1,TRBV7-2,CASSLGGSANEQFF
.,TRBJ2-7,TRBV28,CASSSGTSGNYEQYF
many,TRBJ2-5,TRBV28,CASSRTGTNQETQYF
.,TRBJ2-7,TRBV15,CATSPEWLAGGRFHEQYF
.,TRBJ2-5,TRBV20-1,CSASGGGRETQYF
.,TRBJ2-7,TRBV28,CASSLGAGGFNEQYF
few,TRBJ2-7,TRBV30,CAWSGTSRGEQYF
once,TRBJ2-6,TRBV2,CASSGTSSGANVLTF
.,TRBJ1-2,TRBV10-2,CASSERRPREYGYTF
few,TRBJ2-3,TRBV7-9,CASSLVLAGSDTQYF
few,TRBJ1-4,TRBV5-5,CASSYGGPNEKLFF
.,TRBJ1-2,TRBV19,CASSIGGGHYGYTF
.,TRBJ2-3,TRBV4-2,CASSQAPTSGGAKDTQYF
once,TRBJ2-3,TRBV5-6,CASSLGLWTSTDTQYF
once,TRBJ1-1,TRBV5-3,CARSGTGGEAFF
.,TRBJ2-1,TRBV7-9,CASSLGTSGRSRYNEQFF
.,TRBJ2-2,TRBV5-6,CASSSGTGFTGELFF
.,TRBJ2-1,TRBV11-2,CASSSQGSNEQFF
few,TRBJ1-5,TRBV28,CASSLIGTGVFNQPQHF
.,TRBJ1-5,TRBV6-6,CASSYSGDQPQHF
.,TRBJ1-2,TRBV7-2,CASSVDRGYGYTF
.,TRBJ2-3,TRBV5-1,CASSLGPADTQYF
.,TRBJ1-5,TRBV28,CASSLGDREDQPQHF
few,TRBJ1-6,TRBV5-1,CASSLAGGEGSPLHF
.,TRBJ2-1,TRBV9,CASSYSPVSSYNEQFF
.,TRBJ2-1,TRBV7-2,CASSTLTGLAVYNEQFF
.,TRBJ2-5,TRBV7-9,CASSLATGQETQYF
.,TRBJ1-1,TRBV19,CASSRSGLVGMNTEAFF
few,TRBJ1-2,TRBV27,CASIYQGETF
.,TRBJ1-4,TRBV6-5,CASRQDPPEKLFF